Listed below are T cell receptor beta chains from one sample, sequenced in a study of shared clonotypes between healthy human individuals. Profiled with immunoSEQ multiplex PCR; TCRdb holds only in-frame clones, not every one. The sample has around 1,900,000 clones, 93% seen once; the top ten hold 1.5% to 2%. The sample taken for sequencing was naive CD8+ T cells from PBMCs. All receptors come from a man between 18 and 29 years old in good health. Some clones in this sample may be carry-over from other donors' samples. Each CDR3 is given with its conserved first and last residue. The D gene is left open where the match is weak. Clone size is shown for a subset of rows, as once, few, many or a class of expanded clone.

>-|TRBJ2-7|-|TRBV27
CASSDRDGDIESYEQYF
TGTGCCAGCAGCGATCGAGATGGGGACATCGAATCCTACGAGCAGTACTTC
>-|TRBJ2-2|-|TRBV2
CASRDQPLLTNTGELFF
TGTGCCAGCAGGGACCAACCATTACTAACGAACACCGGGGAGCTGTTTTTT
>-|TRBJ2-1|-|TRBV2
CAALGNSYNEQFF
TGTGCCGCCCTGGGGAACTCCTACAATGAGCAGTTCTTC
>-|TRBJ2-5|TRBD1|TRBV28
CASSLVQGQYQETQYF
TGTGCCAGCAGTTTAGTACAGGGACAGTACCAAGAGACCCAGTACTTC
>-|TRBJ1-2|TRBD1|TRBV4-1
CASSQGQGAYGYTF
TGCGCCAGCAGCCAGGGACAGGGCGCCTATGGCTACACCTTC
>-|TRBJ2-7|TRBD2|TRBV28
CASGGRGYEQYF
TGTGCCAGCGGTGGGAGGGGCTACGAGCAGTACTTC
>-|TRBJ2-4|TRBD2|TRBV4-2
CASSQEFWREAQNIQYF
TGTGCCAGCAGCCAAGAATTTTGGCGGGAGGCCCAAAACATTCAGTACTTC
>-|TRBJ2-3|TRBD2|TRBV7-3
CASSLTSGRIRTDTQYF
TGTGCCAGCAGTTTGACTAGCGGGAGGATTCGCACAGATACGCAGTATTTT
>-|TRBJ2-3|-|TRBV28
CASRPLRDSTDTQYF
TGTGCCAGCAGGCCACTCCGGGATAGCACAGATACGCAGTATTTT
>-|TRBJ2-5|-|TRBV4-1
CASSQEGEIQETQYF
TGCGCCAGCAGCCAAGAAGGGGAGATTCAAGAGACCCAGTACTTC
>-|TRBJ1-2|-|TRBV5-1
CASSLTEGYGYTF
TGCGCCAGCAGCTTGACAGAAGGCTATGGCTACACCTTC
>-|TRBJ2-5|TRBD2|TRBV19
CASSTPAGVAGGRETQYF
TGTGCCAGTAGTACTCCCGCGGGAGTAGCGGGAGGGAGGGAGACCCAGTACTTC
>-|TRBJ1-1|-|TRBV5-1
CASSARRFKGTEAFF
TGCGCCAGCAGCGCAAGACGCTTTAAGGGCACTGAAGCTTTCTTT
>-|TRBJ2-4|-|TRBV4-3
CASSQDREVDKNIQYF
TGCGCCAGCAGCCAAGATCGGGAAGTCGACAAAAACATTCAGTACTTC
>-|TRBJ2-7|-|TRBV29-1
CSVVYASSYEQYF
TGCAGCGTTGTTTACGCCAGCTCCTACGAGCAGTACTTC
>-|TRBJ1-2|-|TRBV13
CASSPRQDGYTF
TGTGCCAGCAGCCCCCGACAGGATGGCTACACCTTC
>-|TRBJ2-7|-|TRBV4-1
CASSPRPGVSYEQYF
TGCGCCAGCAGCCCCCGCCCAGGGGTCTCCTACGAGCAGTACTTC
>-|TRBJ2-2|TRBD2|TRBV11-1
CASSSLGLSTGELFF
TGTGCCAGCAGCTCCCTGGGACTATCCACCGGGGAGCTGTTTTTT
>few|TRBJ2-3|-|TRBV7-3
CASSLNSATPTSTDTQYF
TGTGCCAGCAGCTTAAATTCGGCAACGCCTACTAGCACAGATACGCAGTATTTT
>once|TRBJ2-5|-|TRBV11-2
CASCWGEDLPETQYF
TGTGCCAGCTGCTGGGGGGAAGATCTCCCAGAGACCCAGTACTTC
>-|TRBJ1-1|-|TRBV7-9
CASSLIAPLGNTEAFF
TGTGCCAGCAGCTTAATCGCCCCACTGGGGAACACTGAAGCTTTCTTT
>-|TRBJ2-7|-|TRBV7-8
CASGLQPRGEQYF
TGTGCCAGCGGTTTACAGCCCCGCGGGGAGCAGTACTTC
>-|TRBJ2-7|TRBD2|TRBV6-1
CASSESGGRALYEQYF
TGTGCCAGCAGTGAATCGGGCGGGAGGGCCCTCTACGAGCAGTACTTC
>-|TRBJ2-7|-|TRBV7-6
CASSLAVGPYTYEQYF
TGTGCCAGCAGCTTAGCGGTGGGACCTTATACCTACGAGCAGTACTTC
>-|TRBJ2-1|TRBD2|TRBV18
CASSPSSGRGNEQFF
TGTGCCAGCTCACCATCCAGCGGGAGGGGGAATGAGCAGTTCTTC
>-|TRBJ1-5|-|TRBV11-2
CASSLGPEGQPQHF
TGTGCCAGCAGCTTAGGACCCGAGGGTCAGCCCCAGCATTTT
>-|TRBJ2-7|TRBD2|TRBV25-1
CASSEGGNRDYYYEQYF
TGTGCCAGCAGTGAGGGGGGAAACCGGGACTATTACTACGAGCAGTACTTC
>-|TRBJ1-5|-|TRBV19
CASSIEGFQPQHF
TGTGCCAGTAGTATCGAAGGGTTTCAGCCCCAGCATTTT
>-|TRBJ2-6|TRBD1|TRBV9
CASSPEQGAGANVLTF
TGTGCCAGCAGCCCAGAACAGGGGGCCGGGGCCAACGTCCTGACTTTC
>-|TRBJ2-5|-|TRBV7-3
CASSLLQETQYF
TGTGCCAGCAGCCTACTACAAGAGACCCAGTACTTC
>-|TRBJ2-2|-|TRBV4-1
CASSQGQNTGELFF
TGCGCCAGCAGCCAAGGACAGAACACCGGGGAGCTGTTTTTT
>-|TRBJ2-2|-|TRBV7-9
CASSLGGANTGELFF
TGTGCCAGCAGCTTGGGGGGCGCGAACACCGGGGAGCTGTTTTTT
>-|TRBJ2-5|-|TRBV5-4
CASSLIATGRETQYF
TGTGCCAGCAGCTTGATAGCGACAGGGAGGGAGACCCAGTACTTC
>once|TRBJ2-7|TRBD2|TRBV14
CASSQEVSGIRYEQYF
TGTGCCAGCAGCCAAGAAGTTAGCGGGATTAGATACGAGCAGTACTTC
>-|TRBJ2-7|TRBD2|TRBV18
CASSPLGIAGGFYEQYF
TGTGCCAGCTCACCACTCGGCATAGCGGGAGGGTTCTACGAGCAGTACTTC
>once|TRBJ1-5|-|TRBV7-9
CASSPPGAGIQPQHF
TGTGCCAGCAGCCCACCAGGGGCAGGGATTCAGCCCCAGCATTTT
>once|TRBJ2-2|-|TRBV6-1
CASREIRVGTGELFF
TGTGCCAGCAGAGAAATCAGGGTGGGCACCGGGGAGCTGTTTTTT
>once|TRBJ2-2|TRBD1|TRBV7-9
CASSIQGATGELFF
TGTGCCAGCAGCATACAGGGGGCCACCGGGGAGCTGTTTTTT
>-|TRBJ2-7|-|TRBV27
CASSFRRPYEQYF
TGTGCCAGCAGTTTCAGGCGTCCCTACGAGCAGTACTTC
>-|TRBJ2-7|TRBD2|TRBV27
CASKLGGGNEQYF
TGTGCCAGCAAACTCGGGGGGGGGAACGAGCAGTACTTC
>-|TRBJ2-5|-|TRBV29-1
CSVESRRGVQETQYF
TGCAGCGTTGAGTCTAGACGAGGGGTCCAAGAGACCCAGTACTTC
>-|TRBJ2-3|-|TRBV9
CASSVTDLTDTQYF
TGTGCCAGCAGCGTAACCGACCTCACAGATACGCAGTATTTT
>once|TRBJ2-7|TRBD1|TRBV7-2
CASSFRQGNYEQYF
TGTGCCAGCAGCTTCAGACAGGGAAACTACGAGCAGTACTTC
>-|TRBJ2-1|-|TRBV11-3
CASSLATTYEQFF
TGTGCCAGCAGCTTAGCAACCACTTATGAGCAGTTCTTC
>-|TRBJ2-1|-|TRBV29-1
CSGGDSYNEQFF
TGCAGCGGGGGGGACAGCTACAATGAGCAGTTCTTC
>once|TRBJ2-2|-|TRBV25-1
CATQGMGLFF
TGTGCCACCCAGGGAATGGGGCTGTTTTTT
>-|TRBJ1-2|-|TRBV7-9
CASSFRQENYGYTF
TGTGCCAGCAGCTTTCGCCAGGAGAACTATGGCTACACCTTC
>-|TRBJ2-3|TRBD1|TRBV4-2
CASSQVAGGFADTQYF
TGTGCCAGCAGCCAAGTGGCAGGGGGCTTTGCAGATACGCAGTATTTT
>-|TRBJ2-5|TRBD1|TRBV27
CASSLLGQIQETQYF
TGTGCCAGCAGTTTATTGGGACAGATCCAAGAGACCCAGTACTTC
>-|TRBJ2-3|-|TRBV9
CASSAKFHTQYF
TGTGCCAGCAGCGCTAAATTCCATACGCAGTATTTT
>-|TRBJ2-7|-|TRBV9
CASSLRNSYEQYF
TGTGCCAGCAGCCTCCGGAATTCCTACGAGCAGTACTTC
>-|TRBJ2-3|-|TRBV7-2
CASSLGAGNTDTQYF
TGTGCCAGCAGCTTAGGTGCGGGAAACACAGATACGCAGTATTTT